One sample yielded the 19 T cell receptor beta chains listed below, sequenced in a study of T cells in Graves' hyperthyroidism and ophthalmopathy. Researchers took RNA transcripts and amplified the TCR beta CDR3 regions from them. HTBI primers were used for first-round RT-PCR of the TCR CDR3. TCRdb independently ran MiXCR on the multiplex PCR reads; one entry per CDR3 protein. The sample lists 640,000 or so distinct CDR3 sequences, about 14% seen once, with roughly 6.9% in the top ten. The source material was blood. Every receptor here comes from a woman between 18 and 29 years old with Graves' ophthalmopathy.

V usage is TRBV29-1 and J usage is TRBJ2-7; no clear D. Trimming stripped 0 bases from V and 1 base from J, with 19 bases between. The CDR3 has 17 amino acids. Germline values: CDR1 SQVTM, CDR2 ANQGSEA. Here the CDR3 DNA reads TGCAGCGTTGAAGAAAGCCCCCTCGTTGCGGAATCCTACGAGCAGTACTTC. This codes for CSVEESPLVAESYEQYF.

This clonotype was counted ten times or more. The DNA of the CDR3 is TGCAGTGCTAGAGACCGAGCTCGGCCTGGCACAGATACGCAGTATTTT. Amino acid sequence: CSARDRARPGTDTQYF. The chain has TRBV20-1 and TRBJ2-3, with no clear D. From germline, CDR1 is DFQATT and CDR2 SNEGSKA (reference sequence). The ends were cut back, 0 bases at V and 1 base at J, with 14 bases in the middle. This CDR3 region has 16 residues.

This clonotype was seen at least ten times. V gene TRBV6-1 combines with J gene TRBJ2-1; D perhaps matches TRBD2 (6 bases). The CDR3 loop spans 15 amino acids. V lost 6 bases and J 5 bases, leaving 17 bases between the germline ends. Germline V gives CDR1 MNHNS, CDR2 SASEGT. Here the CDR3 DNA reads TGTGCCAGCAGCACCGGGACTTTGATCCACAATGAGCAGTTCTTC. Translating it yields CASSTGTLIHNEQFF.

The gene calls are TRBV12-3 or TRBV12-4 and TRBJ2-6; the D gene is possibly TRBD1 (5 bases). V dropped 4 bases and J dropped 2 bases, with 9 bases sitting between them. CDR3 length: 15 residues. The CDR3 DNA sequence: TGTGCCAGCAGTTACGACAGAACTGGGGCCAACGTCCTGACTTTC. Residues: CASSYDRTGANVLTF.

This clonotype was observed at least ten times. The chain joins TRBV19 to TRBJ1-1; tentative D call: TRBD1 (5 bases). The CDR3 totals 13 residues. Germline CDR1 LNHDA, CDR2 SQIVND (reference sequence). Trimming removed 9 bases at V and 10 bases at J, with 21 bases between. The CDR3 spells CASRTVIGDRAFF. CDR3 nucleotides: TGTGCCAGCAGGACCGTTATCGGGGACCGAGCTTTCTTT. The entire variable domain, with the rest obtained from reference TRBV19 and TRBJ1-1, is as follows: DGGITQSPKYLFRKEGQNVTLSCEQNLNHDAMYWYRQDPGQGLRLIYYSQIVNDFQKGDIAEGYSVSREKKESFPLTVTSAQKNPTAFYLCASRTVIGDRAFFGQGTRLTVV.

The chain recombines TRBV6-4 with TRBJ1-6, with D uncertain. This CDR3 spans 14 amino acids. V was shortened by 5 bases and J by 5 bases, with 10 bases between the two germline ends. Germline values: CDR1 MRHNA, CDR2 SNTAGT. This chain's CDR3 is CASSYGEDNSPLHF. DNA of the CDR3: TGTGCCAGCAGTTACGGGGAAGATAATTCACCCCTCCACTTT.

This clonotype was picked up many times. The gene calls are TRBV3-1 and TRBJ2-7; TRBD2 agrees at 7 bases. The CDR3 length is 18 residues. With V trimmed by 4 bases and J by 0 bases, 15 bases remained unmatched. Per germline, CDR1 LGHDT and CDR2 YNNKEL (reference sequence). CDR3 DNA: TGTGCCAGCAGCCCGAGCTCGTTCACGGCGGGAGCCTCCTACGAGCAGTACTTC. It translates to CASSPSSFTAGASYEQYF.

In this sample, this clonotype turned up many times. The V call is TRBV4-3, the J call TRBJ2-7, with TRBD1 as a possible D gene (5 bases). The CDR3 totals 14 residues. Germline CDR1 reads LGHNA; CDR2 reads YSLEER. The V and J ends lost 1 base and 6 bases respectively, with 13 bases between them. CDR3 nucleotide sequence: TGCGCCAGCAGCCAAGGGGGCGCGTCAGGCGAGCAGTACTTC. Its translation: CASSQGGASGEQYF.

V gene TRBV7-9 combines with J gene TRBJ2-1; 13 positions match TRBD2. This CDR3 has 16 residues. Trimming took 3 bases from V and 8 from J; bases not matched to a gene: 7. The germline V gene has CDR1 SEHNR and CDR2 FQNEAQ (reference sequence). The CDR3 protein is CASSFRTSGSRYEQFF. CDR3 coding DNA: TGTGCCAGCAGCTTCCGGACTAGCGGGAGTAGGTATGAGCAGTTCTTC. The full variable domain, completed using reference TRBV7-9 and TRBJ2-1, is DTGVSQNPRHKITKRGQNVTFRCDPISEHNRLYWYRQTLGQGPEFLTYFQNEAQLEKSRLLSDRFSAERPKGSFSTLEIQRTEQGDSAMYLCASSFRTSGSRYEQFFGPGTRLTVL.

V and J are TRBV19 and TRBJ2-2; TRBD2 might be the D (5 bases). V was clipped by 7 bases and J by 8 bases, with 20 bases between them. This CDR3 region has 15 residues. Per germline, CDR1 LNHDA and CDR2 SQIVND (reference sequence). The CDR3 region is CASKAGPGLSGELFF. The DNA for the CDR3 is TGTGCCAGTAAGGCGGGCCCAGGTCTTTCGGGGGAGCTGTTTTTT.

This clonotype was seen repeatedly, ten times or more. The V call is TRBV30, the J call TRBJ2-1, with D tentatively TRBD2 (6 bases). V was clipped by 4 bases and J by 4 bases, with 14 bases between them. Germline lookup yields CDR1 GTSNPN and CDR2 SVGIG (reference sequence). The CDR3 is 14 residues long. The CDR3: CAWTAGSFYNEQFF. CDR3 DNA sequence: TGTGCCTGGACTGCGGGGTCCTTTTACAATGAGCAGTTCTTC.

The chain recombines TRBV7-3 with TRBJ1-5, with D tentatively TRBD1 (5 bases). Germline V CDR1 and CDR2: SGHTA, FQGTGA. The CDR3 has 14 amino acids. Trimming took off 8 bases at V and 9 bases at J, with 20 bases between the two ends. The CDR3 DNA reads TGTGCCAGCGGTGGGGTTGACAGAAGGGGGCCCCAGCATTTT. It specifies CASGGVDRRGPQHF.

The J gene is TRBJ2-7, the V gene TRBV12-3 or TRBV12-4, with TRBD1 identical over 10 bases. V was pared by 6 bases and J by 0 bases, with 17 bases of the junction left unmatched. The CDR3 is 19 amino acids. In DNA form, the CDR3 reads TGTGCCAGCAGCAACACCGGGACAGGGGCCCCGTCCCCCTCCTACGAGCAGTACTTC. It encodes CASSNTGTGAPSPSYEQYF.

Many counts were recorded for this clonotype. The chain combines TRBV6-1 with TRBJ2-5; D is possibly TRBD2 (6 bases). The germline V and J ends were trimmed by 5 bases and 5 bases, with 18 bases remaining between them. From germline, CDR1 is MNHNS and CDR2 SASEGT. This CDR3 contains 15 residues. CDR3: CASSSSGYQAETQYF. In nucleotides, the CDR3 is TGTGCCAGCAGTTCGAGCGGGTACCAAGCCGAGACCCAGTACTTC.

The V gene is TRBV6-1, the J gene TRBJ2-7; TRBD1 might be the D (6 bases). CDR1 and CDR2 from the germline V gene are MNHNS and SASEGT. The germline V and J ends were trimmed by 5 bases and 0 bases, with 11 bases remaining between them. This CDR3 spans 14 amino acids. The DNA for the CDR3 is TGTGCCAGCAGTCGCCCGACAGGCTCCTACGAGCAGTACTTC. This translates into CASSRPTGSYEQYF.

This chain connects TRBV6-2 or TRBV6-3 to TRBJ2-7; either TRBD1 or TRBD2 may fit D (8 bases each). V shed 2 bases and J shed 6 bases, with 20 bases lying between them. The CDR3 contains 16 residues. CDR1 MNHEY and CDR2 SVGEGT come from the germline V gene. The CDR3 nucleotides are TGTGCCAGCAGTTACGTGCAGGGGGCGGGAGGATCCGAGCAGTACTTC. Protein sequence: CASSYVQGAGGSEQYF.

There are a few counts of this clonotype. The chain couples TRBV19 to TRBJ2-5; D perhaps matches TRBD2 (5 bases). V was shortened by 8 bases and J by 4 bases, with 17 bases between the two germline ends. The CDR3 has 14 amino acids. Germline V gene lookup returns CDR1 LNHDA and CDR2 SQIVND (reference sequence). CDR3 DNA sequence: TGTGCCAGTCGGCCGGACCGGAGGTTAGAGACCCAGTACTTC. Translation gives CASRPDRRLETQYF. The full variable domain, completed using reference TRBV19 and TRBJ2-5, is DGGITQSPKYLFRKEGQNVTLSCEQNLNHDAMYWYRQDPGQGLRLIYYSQIVNDFQKGDIAEGYSVSREKKESFPLTVTSAQKNPTAFYLCASRPDRRLETQYFGPGTRLLVL.

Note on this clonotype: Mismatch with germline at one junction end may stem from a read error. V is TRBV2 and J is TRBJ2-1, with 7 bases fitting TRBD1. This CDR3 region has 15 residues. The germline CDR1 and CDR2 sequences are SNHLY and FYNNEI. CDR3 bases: TGCGCCAGCAGCCCCCTACGGGACAGCTACAATGAGCAGTTCTTC. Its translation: CASSPLRDSYNEQFF.

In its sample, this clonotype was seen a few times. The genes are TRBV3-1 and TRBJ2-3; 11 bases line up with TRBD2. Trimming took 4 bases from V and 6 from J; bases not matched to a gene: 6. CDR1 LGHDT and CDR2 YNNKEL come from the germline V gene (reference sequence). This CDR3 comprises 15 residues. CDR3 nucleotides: TGTGCCAGCAGCCCTACGGGACTAGCGGTCGATACGCAGTATTTT. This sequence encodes CASSPTGLAVDTQYF.